Sequencing of this TCR beta chain was carried out in a study of T cells expressing NK-cell markers. Study information: In sorted CD3+CD56+NKG2C+, CD3+CD56+NKG2C- and CD3+CD56-NKG2C+ T cells, TCR beta repertoires were obtained. The eight sequenced donors comprised seven who were HCMV-seropositive and one who was seronegative.

Germline CDR1 reads SGHRS; CDR2 reads YFSETQ. This CDR3 has 13 amino acids. Study-wide results and caveats: For a handful of donors, the dominant NKG2C+ clonotypes made up roughly 1.0-7.5% of their CD8+ T cells.

For each CDR3 protein, TCRdb gives one entry from its re-call of the 5' RACE reads, without DNA. The sample spans hundreds of thousands of distinct CDR3 sequences; the ten largest clones claim 4% to 4.5%. Comment on this clonotype: Its specificity is not known.

Sequenced input: blood T cells: a sorted CD56 or NKG2C T cell subset, CD4+ or CD8+ T cells, or bulk PBMC T cells (not recorded which). This sequence originates from a woman aged 18-70 years in good health. The chain links TRBV5-1 to TRBJ2-1. This chain's CDR3 is CASSPYYFNEQFF.